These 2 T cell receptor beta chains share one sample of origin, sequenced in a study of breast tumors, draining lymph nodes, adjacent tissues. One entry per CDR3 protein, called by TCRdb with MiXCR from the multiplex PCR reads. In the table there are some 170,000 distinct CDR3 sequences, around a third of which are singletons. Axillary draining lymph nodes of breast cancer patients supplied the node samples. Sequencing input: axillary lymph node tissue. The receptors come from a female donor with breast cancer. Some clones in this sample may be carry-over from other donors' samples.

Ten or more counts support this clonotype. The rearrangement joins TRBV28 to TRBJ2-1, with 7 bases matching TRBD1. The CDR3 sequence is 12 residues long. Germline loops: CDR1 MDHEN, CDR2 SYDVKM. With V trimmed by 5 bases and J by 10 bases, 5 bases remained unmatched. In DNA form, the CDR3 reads TGTGCCAGCAGTGAGGGACAGCGAGAGCAGTTCTTC. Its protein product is CASSEGQREQFF.

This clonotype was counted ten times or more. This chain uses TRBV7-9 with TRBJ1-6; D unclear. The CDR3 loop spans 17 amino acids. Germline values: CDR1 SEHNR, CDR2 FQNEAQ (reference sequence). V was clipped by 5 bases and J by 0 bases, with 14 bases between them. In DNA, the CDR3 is TGTGCCAGCAGCCGGGTCGGTCCGAGCTCCTATAATTCACCCCTCCACTTT. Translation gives CASSRVGPSSYNSPLHF.